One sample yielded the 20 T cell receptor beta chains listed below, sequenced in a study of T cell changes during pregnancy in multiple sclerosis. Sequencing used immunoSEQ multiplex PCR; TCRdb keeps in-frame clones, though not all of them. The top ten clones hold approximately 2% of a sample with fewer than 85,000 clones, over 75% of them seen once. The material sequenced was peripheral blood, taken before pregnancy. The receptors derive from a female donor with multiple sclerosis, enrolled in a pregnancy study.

CDR3 nucleotides: TGTGCCAGCAGTTTATCCTGGTGGGGGGAGAACACCGGGGAGCTGTTTTTT. This gives the protein CASSLSWWGENTGELFF. The rearrangement joins TRBV27 to TRBJ2-2, with D possibly TRBD2 on 6 matching bases. The CDR3 has 17 amino acids. Germline V CDR1 and CDR2: MNHEY, SMNVEV (reference sequence). V gave up 0 bases and J gave up 1 base, with 12 bases separating them.

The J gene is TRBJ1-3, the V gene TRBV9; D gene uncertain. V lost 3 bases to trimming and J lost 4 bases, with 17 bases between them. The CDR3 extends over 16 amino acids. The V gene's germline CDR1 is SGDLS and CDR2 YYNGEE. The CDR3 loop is CASSATSGFTGNTIYF. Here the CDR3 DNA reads TGTGCCAGCAGCGCTACGTCAGGTTTCACAGGAAACACCATATATTTT.

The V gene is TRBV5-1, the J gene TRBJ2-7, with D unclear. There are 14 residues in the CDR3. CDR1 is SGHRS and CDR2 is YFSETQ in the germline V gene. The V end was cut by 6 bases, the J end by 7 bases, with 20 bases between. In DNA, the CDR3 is TGCGCCAGCACCTTCCGCCCCGACGAGAGGGAGCAGTACTTC. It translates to CASTFRPDEREQYF.

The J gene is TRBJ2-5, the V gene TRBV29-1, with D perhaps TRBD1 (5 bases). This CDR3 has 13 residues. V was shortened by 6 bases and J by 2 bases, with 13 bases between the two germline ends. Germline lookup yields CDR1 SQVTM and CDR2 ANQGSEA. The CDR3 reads CSVATDRQETQYF. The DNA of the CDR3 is TGCAGCGTAGCCACTGACAGACAAGAGACCCAGTACTTC.

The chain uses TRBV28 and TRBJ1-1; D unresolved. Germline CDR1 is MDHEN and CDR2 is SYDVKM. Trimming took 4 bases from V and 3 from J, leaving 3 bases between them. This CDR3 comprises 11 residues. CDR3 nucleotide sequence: TGTGCCAGCAGTTCGGACACTGAAGCTTTCTTT. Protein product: CASSSDTEAFF. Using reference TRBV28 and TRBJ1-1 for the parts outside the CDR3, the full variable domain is DVKVTQSSRYLVKRTGEKVFLECVQDMDHENMFWYRQDPGLGLRLIYFSYDVKMKEKGDIPEGYSVSREKKERFSLILESASTNQTSMYLCASSSDTEAFFGQGTRLTVV.

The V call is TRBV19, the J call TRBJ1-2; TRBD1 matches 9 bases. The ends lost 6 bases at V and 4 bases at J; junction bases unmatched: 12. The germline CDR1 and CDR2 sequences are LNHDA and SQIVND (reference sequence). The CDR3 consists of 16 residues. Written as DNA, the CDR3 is TGTGCCAGTAGCCGGGACAGGGCTTTTCGCCTCTATGGCTACACCTTC. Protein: CASSRDRAFRLYGYTF.

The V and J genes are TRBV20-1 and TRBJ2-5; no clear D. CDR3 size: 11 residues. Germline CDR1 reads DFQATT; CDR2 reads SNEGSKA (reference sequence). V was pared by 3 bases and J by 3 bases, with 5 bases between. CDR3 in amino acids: CSASREETQYF. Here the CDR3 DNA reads TGCAGTGCTAGCCGCGAAGAGACCCAGTACTTC.

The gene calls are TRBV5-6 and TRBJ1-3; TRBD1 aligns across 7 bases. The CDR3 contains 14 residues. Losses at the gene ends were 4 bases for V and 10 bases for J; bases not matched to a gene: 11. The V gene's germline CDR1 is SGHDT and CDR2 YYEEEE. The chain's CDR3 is CASSRPTGRYTIYF. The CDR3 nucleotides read TGTGCCAGCAGCCGCCCGACAGGGAGGTATACCATATATTTT.

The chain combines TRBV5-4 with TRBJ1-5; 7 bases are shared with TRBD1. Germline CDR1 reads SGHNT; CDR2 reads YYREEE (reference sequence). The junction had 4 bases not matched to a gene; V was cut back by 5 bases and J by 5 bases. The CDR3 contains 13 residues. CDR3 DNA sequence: TGTGCCAGCAGTTCAGGGGGTCATCAGCCCCAGCATTTT. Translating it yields CASSSGGHQPQHF.

CDR3 in amino acids: CASSRTGDQPQHF. In DNA form, the CDR3 reads TGTGCCAGTAGTAGGACAGGGGACCAGCCCCAGCATTTT. The chain recombines TRBV19 with TRBJ1-5; TRBD1 agrees at 9 bases. The germline gives CDR1 LNHDA, CDR2 SQIVND (reference sequence). Trimming at V came to 4 bases and at J to 7 bases, leaving 2 bases not matched to a gene. This CDR3 has 13 amino acids.

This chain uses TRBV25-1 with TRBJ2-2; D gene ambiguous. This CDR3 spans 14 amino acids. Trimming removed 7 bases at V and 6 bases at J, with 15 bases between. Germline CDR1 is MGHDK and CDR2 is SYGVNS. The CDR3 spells CASTERPRPGELFF. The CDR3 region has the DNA TGTGCCAGCACCGAGCGTCCTCGTCCCGGGGAGCTGTTTTTT.

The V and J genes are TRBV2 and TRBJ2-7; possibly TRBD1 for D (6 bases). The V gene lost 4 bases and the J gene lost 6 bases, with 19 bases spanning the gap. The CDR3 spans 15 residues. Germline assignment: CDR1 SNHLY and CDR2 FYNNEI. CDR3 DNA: TGTGCCAGCAGTGTAGTCAGGACAGCGAATTCCGAGCAGTACTTC. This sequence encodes CASSVVRTANSEQYF.

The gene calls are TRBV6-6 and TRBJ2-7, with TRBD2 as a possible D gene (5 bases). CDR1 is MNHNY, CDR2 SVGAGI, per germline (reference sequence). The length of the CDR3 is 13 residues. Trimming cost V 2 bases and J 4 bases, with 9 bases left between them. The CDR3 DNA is TGTGCCAGCAGTTACCGGACTTCTTACGAGCAGTACTTC. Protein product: CASSYRTSYEQYF.

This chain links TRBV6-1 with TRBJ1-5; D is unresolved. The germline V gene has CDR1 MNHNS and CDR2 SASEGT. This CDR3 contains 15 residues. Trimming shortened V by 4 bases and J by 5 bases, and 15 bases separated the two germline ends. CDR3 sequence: CASSVGRTRYQPQHF. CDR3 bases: TGTGCCAGCAGTGTAGGCCGTACTAGATATCAGCCCCAGCATTTT.

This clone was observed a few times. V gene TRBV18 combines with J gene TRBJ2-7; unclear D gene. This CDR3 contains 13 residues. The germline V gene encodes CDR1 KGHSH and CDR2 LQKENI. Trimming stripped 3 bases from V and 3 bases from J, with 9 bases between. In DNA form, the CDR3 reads TGTGCCAGCTCACCCGAGTTACTCTACGAGCAGTACTTC. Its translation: CASSPELLYEQYF.

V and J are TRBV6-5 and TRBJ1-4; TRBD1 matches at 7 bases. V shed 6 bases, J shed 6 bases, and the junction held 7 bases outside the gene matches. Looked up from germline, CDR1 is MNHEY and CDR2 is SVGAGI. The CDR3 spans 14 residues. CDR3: CASRKQGRDEKLFF. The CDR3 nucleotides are TGTGCCAGCAGAAAACAGGGGAGAGATGAAAAACTGTTTTTT.

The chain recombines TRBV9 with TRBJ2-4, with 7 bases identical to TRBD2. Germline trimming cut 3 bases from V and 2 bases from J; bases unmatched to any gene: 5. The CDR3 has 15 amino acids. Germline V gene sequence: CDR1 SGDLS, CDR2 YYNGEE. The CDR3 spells CASSAWEGPKNIQYF. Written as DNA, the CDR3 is TGTGCCAGCAGCGCTTGGGAGGGTCCCAAAAACATTCAGTACTTC.

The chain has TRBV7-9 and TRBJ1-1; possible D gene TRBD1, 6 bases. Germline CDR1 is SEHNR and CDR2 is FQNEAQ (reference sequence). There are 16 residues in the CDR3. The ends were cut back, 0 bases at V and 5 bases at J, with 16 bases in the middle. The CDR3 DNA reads TGTGCCAGCAGCTTAGCGGGGGACATATGGGGTACTGAAGCTTTCTTT. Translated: CASSLAGDIWGTEAFF.

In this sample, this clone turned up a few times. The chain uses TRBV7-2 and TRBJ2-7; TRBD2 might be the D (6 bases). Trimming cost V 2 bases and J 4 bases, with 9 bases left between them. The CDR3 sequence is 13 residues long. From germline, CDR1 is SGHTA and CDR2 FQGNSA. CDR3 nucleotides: TGTGCCAGCAGCTTACGGGCGGGGTACGAGCAGTACTTC. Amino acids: CASSLRAGYEQYF.

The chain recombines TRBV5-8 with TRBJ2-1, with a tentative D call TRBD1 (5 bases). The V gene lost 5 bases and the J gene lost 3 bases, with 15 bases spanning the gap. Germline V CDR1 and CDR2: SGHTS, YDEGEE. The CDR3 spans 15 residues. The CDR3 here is CASSPRQTYYNEQFF. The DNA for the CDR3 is TGTGCCAGCAGTCCGAGACAGACCTACTACAATGAGCAGTTCTTC.